This TCR beta chain was identified in a study of OX40 agonist ivuxolimab in advanced cancers. As for this clone: The antigen is unknown.

Libraries were prepared by immunoSEQ multiplex PCR; TCRdb keeps only in-frame clonotypes and omits some of them. The sample includes about 90,000 clones, approximately 91% of them seen just once. The CDR3 sequence is 14 residues long. Germline CDR1 MGHRA, CDR2 YSYEKL. V lost 3 bases and J lost 4, with 9 bases in between. No patient had autoimmune disease or received systemic immunosuppression. Study outcomes and limitations: Clonal expansion from baseline to week 6 occurred in both CD4+ and CD8+ T cells.

Sequencing was performed on CD4+ or CD8+ T cells sorted from blood, taken in a trial of the OX40 agonist ivuxolimab. The genes are TRBV4-1 and TRBJ2-2, with unresolved D. This sequence was found in an adult with an advanced solid tumor such as melanoma, head and neck, liver or kidney cancer. This CDR3 is CASSQLERTGELFF. CDR3 DNA: TGCGCCAGCAGCCAGCTCGAGCGCACCGGGGAGCTGTTTTTT.